The 18 T cell receptor beta chains below all came from one sample that was sequenced in a study of T-cell memory formation after mild COVID-19. One entry per CDR3 protein, called by TCRdb with MiXCR from the 5' RACE reads. This sample has more than 350,000 distinct CDR3 sequences; 20% to 25% occur once, and the top ten carry roughly an eighth. The sample comprised PBMCs or a T cell subset sorted from them (not recorded which). These receptors came from an adult woman who had mild COVID-19 (a few samples of this study predate the infection). Cell type and time point are not known.

This clonotype has ten or more counts. The V gene is TRBV24-1, the J gene TRBJ2-3; the D gene is possibly TRBD2 (5 bases). V lost 4 bases and J 9 bases, leaving 10 bases between the germline ends. CDR1 is KGHDR, CDR2 SFDVKD, per germline. This CDR3 has 12 residues. The CDR3 region has the DNA TGTGCCACCAGTGACGGCCCGGGGACGCAGTATTTT. Amino acids: CATSDGPGTQYF.

In this sample, this clonotype turned up a few times. The genes are TRBV20-1 and TRBJ2-1; 9 nucleotides agree with TRBD2. Germline V gene lookup returns CDR1 DFQATT and CDR2 SNEGSKA (reference sequence). The CDR3 is 14 amino acids. V lost 6 bases and J lost 9; bases outside the gene matches: 12. The CDR3 sequence is CSALYGGRAVEQFF. In nucleotides, the CDR3 is TGCAGTGCCCTCTATGGCGGGAGGGCGGTTGAGCAGTTCTTC.

This clonotype was found many times. The V call is TRBV10-3, the J call TRBJ2-1; 7 nucleotides align to TRBD1. In germline, CDR1 is ENHRY, CDR2 SYGVKD. The CDR3 runs 13 residues. The V and J ends lost 11 bases and 4 bases, in that order; junction bases with no gene match: 8. CDR3 in amino acids: CASQGEGYNEQFF. The CDR3 region has the DNA TGTGCCTCCCAGGGGGAAGGATACAATGAGCAGTTCTTC.

V is TRBV18 and J is TRBJ1-2; D uncertain. Germline V CDR1 and CDR2: KGHSH, LQKENI. The CDR3 totals 17 residues. V was clipped by 0 bases and J by 2 bases, with 16 bases between them. The CDR3 sequence is CASSPPNRPSTNYGYTF. The CDR3 nucleotides read TGTGCCAGCTCACCACCCAACCGACCGAGTACGAACTATGGCTACACCTTC.

This chain uses TRBV27 with TRBJ2-6; D ambiguous. The germline V and J ends were trimmed by 4 bases and 5 bases, with 12 bases remaining between them. Germline assignment: CDR1 MNHEY and CDR2 SMNVEV (reference sequence). CDR3 length equals 15 residues. The CDR3 DNA sequence: TGTGCCAGCAGTTACGCAGTATCTTGGGCCAACGTCCTGACTTTC. This gives the protein CASSYAVSWANVLTF.

The rearrangement joins TRBV28 to TRBJ1-3; D uncertain. CDR1 is MDHEN, CDR2 SYDVKM, per germline. Trimming shortened V by 10 bases and J by 2 bases, and 12 bases separated the two germline ends. The CDR3 contains 13 residues. The CDR3 DNA reads TGTGCCACTCTGGGTCAGGCTGGAAACACCATATATTTT. The encoded protein is CATLGQAGNTIYF. Complete variable domain (other parts from reference TRBV28 and TRBJ1-3): DVKVTQSSRYLVKRTGEKVFLECVQDMDHENMFWYRQDPGLGLRLIYFSYDVKMKEKGDIPEGYSVSREKKERFSLILESASTNQTSMYLCATLGQAGNTIYFGEGSWLTVV.

CDR3 loop: CASSLGTSGIVRETQYF. The CDR3 DNA reads TGTGCCAGCAGTCTTGGGACTAGCGGGATAGTGAGGGAGACCCAGTACTTC. This chain connects TRBV7-2 to TRBJ2-5, with 13 nucleotides matching TRBD2. V was pared by 6 bases and J by 5 bases, with 12 bases of the junction left unmatched. The germline V gene encodes CDR1 SGHTA and CDR2 FQGNSA. The CDR3 spans 17 residues.

This sequence joins TRBV5-1 and TRBJ2-7; tentative D call: TRBD1 (6 bases). The CDR3 is 13 residues long. Germline CDR1 is SGHRS and CDR2 is YFSETQ. The V end was cut by 7 bases, the J end by 3 bases, with 14 bases between. CDR3 sequence (DNA): TGCGCCAGCGCACAGGGTTGGGACTACGAGCAGTACTTC. This sequence encodes CASAQGWDYEQYF.

V and J are TRBV3-1 and TRBJ1-2; D not resolved. This CDR3 is built from 15 residues. Deletions cut 4 bases from V and 0 bases from J, with 12 bases between. CDR1 LGHDT and CDR2 YNNKEL come from the germline V gene (reference sequence). In DNA, the CDR3 is TGTGCCAGCAGCCCGCCTGGCCCCGCTAACTATGGCTACACCTTC. Translation gives CASSPPGPANYGYTF.

The chain couples TRBV5-1 to TRBJ2-1, with 11 bases matching TRBD2. After removal of 3 bases from V and 9 bases from J, the junction contained 11 bases not matched to a gene. Germline CDR1 reads SGHRS; CDR2 reads YFSETQ. The CDR3 loop spans 16 amino acids. The CDR3 coding sequence is TGCGCCAGCAGCTCCGAAGGCCCTAGCGGGGGGAGTGAGCAGTTCTTC. Its protein is CASSSEGPSGGSEQFF.

The chain employs TRBV10-3 and TRBJ1-5; TRBD1 might be the D (6 bases). The CDR3 is 14 residues long. The germline CDR1 and CDR2 sequences are ENHRY and SYGVKD. The V end was cut by 6 bases, the J end by 0 bases, with 9 bases between. The CDR3 protein is CAISRDTSNQPQHF. CDR3 in DNA: TGTGCCATCAGCCGGGACACTAGCAATCAGCCCCAGCATTTT.

This clonotype has more than one count but fewer than ten. The genes are TRBV5-1 and TRBJ2-7; TRBD1 is a possible D gene (6 bases). Per germline, CDR1 SGHRS and CDR2 YFSETQ. This CDR3 region has 15 residues. Trimming shortened V by 4 bases and J by 5 bases, and 19 bases separated the two germline ends. The DNA for the CDR3 is TGCGCCAGCAGCCCCGCCCCCGCCAGGGGACACGAGCAGTACTTC. Protein sequence: CASSPAPARGHEQYF.

This clonotype has ten or more counts. The V gene is TRBV12-3 or TRBV12-4, the J gene TRBJ2-7; D not certain. The CDR3 is 12 amino acids. The V end was cut by 2 bases, the J end by 3 bases, with 5 bases between. CDR3 region: CASSLSNYEQYF. CDR3 DNA: TGTGCCAGCAGTTTATCGAACTACGAGCAGTACTTC.

The genes are TRBV4-3 and TRBJ2-7; 9 bases are shared with TRBD1. CDR1 is LGHNA, CDR2 YSLEER, per germline. The trim removed 0 bases at V and 2 bases at J, leaving 8 bases unmatched. CDR3 size: 17 residues. This CDR3 reads CASSQEAPGQGTYEQYF. The CDR3 nucleotides are TGCGCCAGCAGCCAAGAAGCGCCGGGACAGGGTACCTACGAGCAGTACTTC.

This clonotype was seen only a few times. The chain carries TRBV7-3 and TRBJ2-5; 12 bases line up with TRBD1. CDR3 length: 18 amino acids. J was trimmed by 0 bases and V by 5 bases; bases with no gene match: 10. Germline loops: CDR1 SGHTA, CDR2 FQGTGA. Here the CDR3 DNA reads TGTGCCAGCAGCCCTTGGGACAGGGGGCATACATACCAAGAGACCCAGTACTTC. Translated, it gives CASSPWDRGHTYQETQYF.

This clonotype was seen more than once but under ten times. The rearrangement uses TRBV29-1 and TRBJ2-3, with 11 bases identical to TRBD1. Per germline, CDR1 SQVTM and CDR2 ANQGSEA. The V segment lost 6 bases and the J segment 3 bases; nucleotides outside the gene matches: 14. CDR3 length: 17 amino acids. The CDR3 nucleotides read TGCAGCGTCGCGGGTCGCCGGGACAGGGGGAGTACAGATACGCAGTATTTT. The encoded protein is CSVAGRRDRGSTDTQYF.

This chain connects TRBV7-2 to TRBJ1-2; D gene uncertain. V gave up 1 base and J gave up 2 bases, with 11 bases separating them. Germline CDR1 SGHTA, CDR2 FQGNSA. There are 15 residues in the CDR3. The CDR3 protein is CASSLDSQANYGYTF. The CDR3 bases are TGTGCCAGCAGCTTAGACTCACAAGCAAACTATGGCTACACCTTC.

The V and J genes are TRBV20-1 and TRBJ2-3; D might be TRBD2 (6 bases). The V and J ends lost 3 bases and 1 base respectively, with 17 bases between them. This CDR3 spans 16 amino acids. Germline CDR1 and CDR2: DFQATT and SNEGSKA (reference sequence). CDR3 sequence reads: CSASSPWASGTDTQYF. CDR3 DNA: TGCAGTGCTAGTTCGCCGTGGGCTAGCGGCACAGATACGCAGTATTTT.